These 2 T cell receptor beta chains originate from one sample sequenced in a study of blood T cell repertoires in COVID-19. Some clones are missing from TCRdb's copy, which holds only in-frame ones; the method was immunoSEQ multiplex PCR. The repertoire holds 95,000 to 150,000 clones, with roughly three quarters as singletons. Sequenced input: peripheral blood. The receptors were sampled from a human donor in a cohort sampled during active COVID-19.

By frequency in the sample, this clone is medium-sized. In nucleotides, the CDR3 is TGTGCCAGCAGCTTGGGTGCAGGGCCAGGAAACACCATATATTTT. It codes for CASSLGAGPGNTIYF. The rearrangement uses TRBV5-4 and TRBJ1-3, with a possible D match to TRBD1 (5 bases). The length of the CDR3 is 15 residues. The germline V gene has CDR1 SGHNT and CDR2 YYREEE (reference sequence). The V end lost 0 bases, the J end lost 4 bases, and 11 bases lay between the germline ends. The variable domain in full, with the rest retrieved from reference TRBV5-4 and TRBJ1-3, is ETGVTQSPTHLIKTRGQQVTLRCSSQSGHNTVSWYQQALGQGPQFIFQYYREEENGRGNFPPRFSGLQFPNYSSELNVNALELDDSALYLCASSLGAGPGNTIYFGEGSWLTVV.

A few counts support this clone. CDR3 amino acids: CASSLVGKEDEAFF. CDR3 sequence (DNA): TGTGCCAGCAGCTTAGTGGGTAAAGAGGATGAAGCTTTCTTT. The chain combines TRBV7-6 with TRBJ1-1; D is uncertain. Germline assignment: CDR1 SGHVS and CDR2 FNYEAQ. The CDR3 runs to 14 residues. V was pared by 1 base and J by 7 bases, with 13 bases between.